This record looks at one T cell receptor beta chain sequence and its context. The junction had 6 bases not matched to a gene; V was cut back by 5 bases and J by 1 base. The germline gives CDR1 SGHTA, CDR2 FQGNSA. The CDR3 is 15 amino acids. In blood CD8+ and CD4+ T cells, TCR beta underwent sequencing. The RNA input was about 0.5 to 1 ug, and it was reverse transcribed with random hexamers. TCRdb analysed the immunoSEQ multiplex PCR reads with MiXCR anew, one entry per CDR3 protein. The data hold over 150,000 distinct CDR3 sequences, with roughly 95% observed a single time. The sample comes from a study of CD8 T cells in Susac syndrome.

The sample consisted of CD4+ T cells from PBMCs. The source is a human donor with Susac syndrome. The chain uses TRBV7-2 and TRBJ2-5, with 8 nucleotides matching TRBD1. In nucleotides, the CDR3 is TGTGCCAGCAGCCCACTGGACAGGGCCCAAGAGACCCAGTACTTC. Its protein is CASSPLDRAQETQYF.